These 31 T cell receptor beta chains share one sample of origin, sequenced in a study of identical twins' blood T cells. MiXCR, applied by TCRdb to the 5' RACE reads, yields one record per CDR3 protein. The data hold fewer than 450,000 distinct CDR3 sequences, with more than 25% observed a single time. The material sequenced was PBMCs. The receptors shown here come from a woman aged 18-50 years in good health.

This clonotype was counted a few times. The chain employs TRBV28 and TRBJ1-1; maybe TRBD1 (5 bases). The length of the CDR3 is 12 residues. Trimming took off 6 bases at V and 10 bases at J, with 15 bases between the two ends. Germline V gives CDR1 MDHEN, CDR2 SYDVKM. The CDR3 reads CASSLPGLGAFF. The CDR3, as DNA: TGTGCCAGCAGCCTCCCAGGGTTAGGAGCTTTCTTT.

This chain links TRBV20-1 with TRBJ1-4, with D possibly being TRBD1 (6 bases). Germline CDR1 and CDR2: DFQATT and SNEGSKA (reference sequence). V was trimmed by 0 bases and J by 7 bases, leaving 12 bases between them. This CDR3 has 14 amino acids. The CDR3, as DNA: TGCAGTGCTAGAGATCGCAGGGGAGGTGAAAAACTGTTTTTT. It translates to CSARDRRGGEKLFF.

The rearrangement uses TRBV7-9 and TRBJ1-6; D remains ambiguous. The germline CDR1 and CDR2 sequences are SEHNR and FQNEAQ (reference sequence). The V and J ends lost 3 bases and 7 bases respectively, with 10 bases between them. The CDR3 consists of 14 residues. The CDR3 DNA follows: TGTGCCAGCAGCTTGTCACTGACAAATTCACCCCTCCACTTT. It specifies CASSLSLTNSPLHF.

The chain has TRBV18 and TRBJ2-2; D might be TRBD2 (5 bases). V was shortened by 1 base and J by 7 bases, with 7 bases between the two germline ends. Germline lookup yields CDR1 KGHSH and CDR2 LQKENI. The CDR3 covers 13 residues. CDR3 residues: CASSPREFGELFF. The CDR3, as DNA: TGTGCCAGCTCACCACGGGAGTTCGGGGAGCTGTTTTTT.

The chain combines TRBV5-1 with TRBJ2-2; unclear D gene. Trimming removed 1 base at V and 3 bases at J, with 10 bases between. Germline V gene data show CDR1 as SGHRS and CDR2 as YFSETQ. This CDR3 spans 15 amino acids. As DNA, the CDR3 is TGCGCCAGCAGCTTGAGGGCGTTCGACACCGGGGAGCTGTTTTTT. The encoded protein is CASSLRAFDTGELFF.

Note on this clonotype: A much bigger clone sits one base away, suggesting this may be a read error. CDR3 residues: CSLVRPTEAFF. The CDR3 bases are TGCAGCCTTGTTCGCCCGACTGAAGCTTTCTTT. V and J are TRBV29-1 and TRBJ1-1; D remains unclear. With 8 bases removed from V and 5 bases from J, the gap between germline ends came to 12 bases. Germline V gives CDR1 SQVTM, CDR2 ANQGSEA. The length of the CDR3 is 11 residues.

The CDR3 sequence: CSARAVIGDNNQPQHF. In DNA, the CDR3 is TGCAGTGCTAGAGCAGTGATAGGGGATAACAATCAGCCCCAGCATTTT. The V and J genes are TRBV20-1 and TRBJ1-5, with D perhaps TRBD1 (5 bases). This CDR3 is 16 amino acids long. The V end lost 1 base, the J end lost 3 bases, and 16 bases lay between the germline ends. Germline V gene lookup returns CDR1 DFQATT and CDR2 SNEGSKA (reference sequence).

The chain couples TRBV7-2 to TRBJ2-3, with 12 bases lining up with TRBD2. CDR1 and CDR2 (germline): SGHTA, FQGNSA. The CDR3 consists of 16 residues. Trimming took 5 bases from V and 4 from J; bases not matched to a gene: 7. The CDR3 DNA follows: TGTGCCAGCAGCCTTCGGACTAGCGGGGTATCAGATACGCAGTATTTT. As protein: CASSLRTSGVSDTQYF.

V and J are TRBV28 and TRBJ1-5; D gene uncertain. Per germline, CDR1 MDHEN and CDR2 SYDVKM. V lost 8 bases, J lost 3 bases, and 11 bases lay in between. The CDR3 has 13 amino acids. CDR3 in DNA: TGTGCCAGCCTCGGACGGAACAATCAGCCCCAGCATTTT. Translated: CASLGRNNQPQHF.

This clonotype was observed at least ten times. The V gene is TRBV5-1, the J gene TRBJ1-4; D is undetermined. CDR3 length: 14 amino acids. V was cut by 2 bases and J by 12 bases, with 17 bases left in between. The germline V gene has CDR1 SGHRS and CDR2 YFSETQ. The CDR3 reads CASSFGISPEELFF. CDR3 in DNA: TGCGCCAGCAGCTTCGGGATCTCCCCCGAGGAACTGTTTTTT.

This clonotype was picked up a small number of times. V is TRBV5-1 and J is TRBJ2-3; D unresolved. V shed 1 base and J shed 0 bases, with 12 bases lying between them. The CDR3 has 16 residues. Germline CDR1 is SGHRS and CDR2 is YFSETQ. The CDR3 region has the DNA TGCGCCAGCAGCTTGTCAGCGTTACTAAGCACAGATACGCAGTATTTT. This gives the protein CASSLSALLSTDTQYF.

This clonotype was seen just once. The junction and the germline gene differ at one end; a read error may be behind it. V is TRBV20-1 and J is TRBJ2-5; D gene unclear. CDR3 length equals 12 residues. Germline CDR1 is DFQATT and CDR2 is SNEGSKA (reference sequence). CDR3: CSARGQEETQCF. The DNA for the CDR3 is TGCAGTGCTAGAGGACAAGAAGAGACCCAGTGCTTC.

This clonotype turned up a few times. V is TRBV6-2 or TRBV6-3 and J is TRBJ2-2, with D perhaps matching TRBD2 (5 bases). Germline V gene sequence: CDR1 MNHEY, CDR2 SVGEGT. V was clipped by 5 bases and J by 5 bases, with 12 bases between them. The CDR3 covers 14 residues. DNA of the CDR3: TGTGCCAGCAGTCCACCTGGCGGGACCGGGGAGCTGTTTTTT. Translated: CASSPPGGTGELFF.

The chain joins TRBV7-3 to TRBJ1-1, with 7 bases identical to TRBD1. The CDR3 totals 13 residues. In germline, CDR1 is SGHTA, CDR2 FQGTGA. Trimming removed 5 bases from V and 8 bases from J; junction bases left unmatched: 8. CDR3 sequence: CASSPTRDSEAFF. The CDR3 DNA reads TGTGCCAGCAGCCCAACCCGGGACAGCGAAGCTTTCTTT. Combining the CDR3 with reference TRBV7-3 and TRBJ1-1 gives the whole variable domain GAGVSQTPSNKVTEKGKYVELRCDPISGHTALYWYRQSLGQGPEFLIYFQGTGAADDSGLPNDRFFAVRPEGSVSTLKIQRTERGDSAVYLCASSPTRDSEAFFGQGTRLTVV.

The chain recombines TRBV13 with TRBJ2-1; 8 bases agree with TRBD2. The J segment lost 2 bases and the V segment lost 2 bases, leaving 2 bases of the junction unmatched. This CDR3 region has 15 residues. The germline V gene encodes CDR1 PRHDT and CDR2 FYEKMQ (reference sequence). The CDR3 sequence: CASSLTGGAYNEQFF. The CDR3, as DNA: TGTGCCAGCAGCTTAACGGGGGGGGCCTACAATGAGCAGTTCTTC.

This CDR3 reads CASTRQRTFF. The CDR3, as DNA: TGTGCCAGCACTAGACAGCGGACTTTCTTT. The chain joins TRBV12-3 or TRBV12-4 to TRBJ1-1; perhaps TRBD1 as D (5 bases). Trimming cost V 7 bases and J 12 bases, with 12 bases left between them. The CDR3 is 10 amino acids.

The DNA for the CDR3 is TGCGCCAGCAGCTTGGAGACCCCCTGGGGAGCGGCTTTCTTT. Its protein product is CASSLETPWGAAFF. The genes are TRBV5-1 and TRBJ1-1; no reliable D call. Germline V gene sequence: CDR1 SGHRS, CDR2 YFSETQ. The CDR3 contains 14 residues. V gave up 0 bases and J gave up 11 bases, with 17 bases separating them.

Concerning this clonotype itself: It may be a read error: a sequence one base away is much more abundant. The rearrangement uses TRBV19 and TRBJ1-1; possible D gene TRBD1, 5 bases. Germline CDR1 is LNHDA and CDR2 is SQIVND (reference sequence). V was shortened by 5 bases and J by 8 bases, with 12 bases between the two germline ends. There are 12 residues in the CDR3. CDR3 in DNA: TGTGCCAGTAGTGAAAGACAGATCGAAGCTTTCTTT. It yields the protein CASSERQIEAFF.

This clonotype has only a few counts. The genes are TRBV7-9 and TRBJ1-4, with TRBD1 matching 10 bases. The length of the CDR3 is 15 residues. Trimming cost V 5 bases and J 8 bases; bases outside gene matches: 8. Germline V gene sequence: CDR1 SEHNR, CDR2 FQNEAQ (reference sequence). CDR3 coding DNA: TGTGCCAGCAGCCCCGGGACAGGGGAAGGAGAAAAACTGTTTTTT. This translates into CASSPGTGEGEKLFF.

This clonotype was observed at least ten times. DNA for the CDR3: TGCGCCAGCAGCTTAAGCACAGGGGGCGACTATGGCTACACCTTC. It codes for CASSLSTGGDYGYTF. The chain joins TRBV5-1 to TRBJ1-2; TRBD1 matches at 9 bases. The J segment lost 3 bases and the V segment lost 2 bases, leaving 5 bases of the junction unmatched. Per the germline V gene, CDR1 is SGHRS and CDR2 is YFSETQ. CDR3 size: 15 residues. Combining the CDR3 with reference TRBV5-1 and TRBJ1-2 gives the whole variable domain KAGVTQTPRYLIKTRGQQVTLSCSPISGHRSVSWYQQTPGQGLQFLFEYFSETQRNKGNFPGRFSGRQFSNSRSEMNVSTLELGDSALYLCASSLSTGGDYGYTFGSGTRLTVV.

This clonotype was counted between two and nine times. The chain couples TRBV20-1 to TRBJ1-1, with D uncertain. The V gene's germline CDR1 is DFQATT and CDR2 SNEGSKA (reference sequence). The germline V and J ends were trimmed by 6 bases and 5 bases, with 10 bases remaining between them. There are 11 residues in the CDR3. CDR3 residues: CSASRTTEAFF. CDR3 nucleotide sequence: TGCAGTGCGAGCCGGACGACTGAAGCTTTCTTT.

The sample holds many counts of this clonotype. The chain carries TRBV6-5 and TRBJ2-1, with D unclear. The CDR3 contains 13 residues. Germline loops: CDR1 MNHEY, CDR2 SVGAGI. Trimming pared 6 bases from V and 0 bases from J, leaving 6 bases between. The chain's CDR3 is CASRGNSYNEQFF. The CDR3 region has the DNA TGTGCCAGCAGAGGGAACTCCTACAATGAGCAGTTCTTC.

This clonotype was seen many times. The chain joins TRBV18 to TRBJ1-1; D unclear. The V end was cut by 3 bases, the J end by 7 bases, with 9 bases between. The CDR3 has 12 residues. Germline V CDR1 and CDR2: KGHSH, LQKENI. For the CDR3, the DNA is TGTGCCAGCTCACCCGGAGGGAGTGAAGCTTTCTTT. Residues: CASSPGGSEAFF.

The rearrangement links TRBV10-3 to TRBJ1-4; perhaps TRBD1 as D (6 bases). V lost 2 bases and J lost 5, with 9 bases in between. Germline CDR1 and CDR2: ENHRY and SYGVKD. This CDR3 has 14 residues. In nucleotides, the CDR3 is TGTGCCATCAGTGAGGCAGGGGAAAATGAAAAACTGTTTTTT. Translated, it gives CAISEAGENEKLFF.

This clonotype has only a few counts. The rearrangement joins TRBV15 to TRBJ1-1, with D unclear. Germline V gene lookup returns CDR1 LNHNV and CDR2 YYDKDF (reference sequence). CDR3 length: 15 amino acids. Deletions cut 2 bases from V and 0 bases from J, with 10 bases between. In DNA form, the CDR3 reads TGTGCCACCAGCAGATTGGATGGACTGAACACTGAAGCTTTCTTT. Protein: CATSRLDGLNTEAFF.

The chain recombines TRBV7-8 with TRBJ2-4, with 13 positions matching TRBD2. The CDR3 loop spans 20 amino acids. CDR1 and CDR2 (germline): SGHVS, FQNEAQ. J gave up 4 bases and V 5 bases, and 17 bases lay outside the gene matches. The CDR3 DNA sequence: TGTGCCAGCAGCGCGGGGCGGGGAACCGGGACTAGCGGGGATAAAAACATTCAGTACTTC. Protein product: CASSAGRGTGTSGDKNIQYF. Full variable domain (rest looked up from reference TRBV7-8 and TRBJ2-4): GAGVSQSPRYKVAKRGQDVALRCDPISGHVSLFWYQQALGQGPEFLTYFQNEAQLDKSGLPSDRFFAERPEGSVSTLKIQRTQQEDSAVYLCASSAGRGTGTSGDKNIQYFGAGTRLSVL.

This clonotype occurred many times. The V gene is TRBV11-3, the J gene TRBJ1-1; D may be TRBD1 (5 bases). CDR3 length: 16 residues. In germline, CDR1 is SGHNT, CDR2 YENEEA. The ends were cut back, 5 bases at V and 3 bases at J, with 19 bases in the middle. The CDR3 reads CASSPTPARVDTEAFF. CDR3 DNA sequence: TGTGCCAGCAGCCCCACTCCTGCCAGGGTTGACACTGAAGCTTTCTTT.

In this sample, this clonotype turned up a few times. The gene calls are TRBV6-5 and TRBJ2-7; 9 nucleotides agree with TRBD2. The CDR3 loop spans 16 amino acids. Looked up from germline, CDR1 is MNHEY and CDR2 is SVGAGI. Germline trimming cut 2 bases from V and 4 bases from J; bases unmatched to any gene: 9. As DNA, the CDR3 is TGTGCCAGCAGTTACCCGCCCGGGACTAGCAGGTACGAGCAGTACTTC. This encodes CASSYPPGTSRYEQYF.

There are a few counts of this clonotype. The J gene is TRBJ2-7, the V gene TRBV5-6; 7 bases are shared with TRBD1. The CDR3 has 15 residues. Germline V gene sequence: CDR1 SGHDT, CDR2 YYEEEE. J gave up 0 bases and V 3 bases, and 6 bases lay outside the gene matches. The CDR3 sequence: CASSWGYRGSYEQYF. CDR3 DNA sequence: TGTGCCAGCAGCTGGGGGTACAGGGGCTCCTACGAGCAGTACTTC.

The chain carries TRBV6-5 and TRBJ2-4, with D perhaps matching TRBD2 (5 bases). CDR3 length: 13 amino acids. V lost 0 bases and J 13 bases, leaving 13 bases between the germline ends. Per the germline V gene, CDR1 is MNHEY and CDR2 is SVGAGI. The CDR3 here is CASSYSADTGQYF. CDR3 DNA: TGTGCCAGCAGTTACTCGGCGGATACGGGGCAGTACTTC.

In regard to this clonotype: Just one base apart from a much larger clone, this may be a read error. The CDR3, as DNA: TGTGCCAGCAGTCTTTCGGACCAGCATTTT. This gives the protein CASSLSDQHF. The rearrangement joins TRBV2 to TRBJ1-5; D is undetermined. CDR1 is SNHLY and CDR2 is FYNNEI in the germline V gene. The CDR3 covers 10 residues. The V and J ends lost 5 bases and 12 bases respectively, with 8 bases between them.